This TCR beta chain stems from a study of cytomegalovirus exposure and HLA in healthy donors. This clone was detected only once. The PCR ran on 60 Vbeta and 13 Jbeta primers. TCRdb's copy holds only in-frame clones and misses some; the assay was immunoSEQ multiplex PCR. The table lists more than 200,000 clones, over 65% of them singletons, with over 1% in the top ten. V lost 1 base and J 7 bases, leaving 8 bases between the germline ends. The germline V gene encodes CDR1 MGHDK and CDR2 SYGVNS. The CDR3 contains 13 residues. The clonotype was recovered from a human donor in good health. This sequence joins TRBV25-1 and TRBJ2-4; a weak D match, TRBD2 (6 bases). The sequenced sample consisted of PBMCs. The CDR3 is CASSEFGGNIQYF. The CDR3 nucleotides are TGTGCCAGCAGTGAATTCGGGGGTAACATTCAGTACTTC.